This TCR beta chain was captured in a study of human T cells and chemical hapten exposure. Study background: A 2 cm by 2 cm inner upper arm patch received 2% DPC for sensitization. Findings and limits, study-wide: Relative to control repertoires, expanded TCRs gave rise to significantly more large CDR3 similarity clusters.

Noted time point: patch test 1, 2 weeks after DPC sensitization. The treatment here: therapeutic diphenylcyclopropenone sensitization with weekly scalp DPC. Each donor was an alopecia patient between 18 and 70 years of age who qualified for DPC. Study processing details: Sample-level TCR yields exhibited a median of approximately 88,000, with a range of roughly 20,000 to 750,000. TCRdb ran MiXCR on the RACE reads and lists one entry per CDR3 protein. None of the V and J calls come from the authors' own analysis; TCRdb made them. The table records tens of thousands of distinct CDR3 sequences, roughly 7.6% of them present only once. Trimming took off 3 bases at V and 3 bases at J, with 20 bases between the two ends. The CDR3 runs to 17 residues. Germline V gene lookup returns CDR1 LGHNA and CDR2 YNFKEQ. This clonotype was counted many times. As yet, its antigen is unknown.

The clonotype originates from a woman in her twenties or thirties with alopecia areata. Some clones in this sample may be carry-over from other donors' samples. The V call is TRBV4-2, the J call TRBJ2-5; D remains unclear. This specimen consisted of whole blood, obtained in connection with sensitization to the hapten diphenylcyclopropenone (DPC). CDR3 loop: CASSHYLPRAPEETQYF. CDR3 coding DNA: TGTGCCAGCAGCCACTACTTGCCTCGGGCCCCCGAAGAGACCCAGTACTTC.